Listed below are T cell receptor beta chains from one sample, sequenced in a study of blood T cell repertoires in COVID-19. This table comes from immunoSEQ multiplex PCR, and its TCRdb copy is limited to in-frame clones, with some not included. The data contain about 110,000 clones, around 83% of them singletons. The sample consisted of peripheral blood. The receptors shown here come from a woman of 80 years or more with active or convalescent COVID-19. Both conserved end residues are part of each CDR3. D genes are given only for firm matches. A clone size is listed for some rows: how often the clone was seen (once, few, many), or a class if it is expanded.

J | D | V | size | CDR3 | DNA
TRBJ2-3 | - | TRBV29-1 | - | CSVEIASLSTDTQYF | TGCAGCGTTGAAATAGCGAGTCTTAGCACAGATACGCAGTATTTT
TRBJ1-2 | - | TRBV14 | - | CASSSGLYGYTF | TGTGCCAGCAGCTCGGGACTTTATGGCTACACCTTC
TRBJ2-7 | TRBD2 | TRBV10-3 | - | CAISEASGTYSYEQYF | TGTGCCATCAGTGAGGCTAGCGGGACGTACTCCTACGAGCAGTACTTC
TRBJ1-5 | - | TRBV29-1 | - | CSVESGQNQPQHF | TGCAGCGTTGAATCAGGGCAGAATCAGCCCCAGCATTTT
TRBJ2-2 | TRBD1 | TRBV3-1/TRBV3-2 | - | CASSQEGTGFLTGELFF | TGTGCCAGCAGCCAAGAGGGGACAGGGTTTTTGACCGGGGAGCTGTTTTTT
TRBJ2-3 | TRBD2 | TRBV4-2 | - | CASRNGLAGVTGTQYF | TGTGCCAGCAGAAACGGACTAGCGGGAGTCACCGGCACGCAGTATTTT
TRBJ2-5 | - | TRBV5-1 | - | CASSFSPETQYF | TGCGCCAGCAGCTTCTCCCCAGAGACCCAGTACTTC
TRBJ2-7 | TRBD2 | TRBV5-6 | - | CASSWRTSGRINEQYF | TGTGCCAGCAGCTGGAGGACTAGCGGGAGAATCAACGAGCAGTACTTC
TRBJ2-5 | - | TRBV6-5 | - | CASSYSGGAGTQYF | TGTGCCAGCAGTTACTCTGGCGGGGCTGGGACCCAGTACTTC
TRBJ1-5 | TRBD1 | TRBV28 | - | CASNVRQGTYHQPQHF | TGTGCCAGCAACGTTAGACAGGGAACCTACCATCAGCCCCAGCATTTT
TRBJ2-1 | TRBD2 | TRBV3-1/TRBV3-2 | - | CASSQILAVYNEQFF | TGTGCCAGCAGCCAGATACTAGCGGTTTACAATGAGCAGTTCTTC
TRBJ1-5 | TRBD1 | TRBV6-5 | - | CASMFGSGGSQPQHF | TGTGCCAGCATGTTTGGATCAGGGGGCAGTCAGCCCCAGCATTTT
TRBJ2-1 | - | TRBV19 | few | CASTSGSYNEQFF | TGTGCCAGTACCAGCGGATCCTACAATGAGCAGTTCTTC
TRBJ2-2 | TRBD2 | TRBV4-1 | - | CASSQDGGTSIGGELFF | TGCGCCAGCAGCCAAGATGGGGGGACTAGCATAGGCGGGGAGCTGTTTTTT
TRBJ2-7 | - | TRBV19 | - | CASRIAGAYEQYF | TGTGCCAGTAGGATTGCAGGCGCCTACGAGCAGTACTTC
TRBJ1-4 | - | TRBV27 | - | CASRIRRGLNEKLFF | TGTGCCAGCCGCATTCGAAGGGGCTTGAATGAAAAACTGTTTTTT
TRBJ1-2 | TRBD1 | TRBV5-4 | - | CASSGRDRLNYGYTF | TGTGCCAGCAGCGGCCGGGACAGGCTTAACTATGGCTACACCTTC
TRBJ2-4 | TRBD1 | TRBV18 | - | CASSPQGQVGGHLTTKNIQYF | TGTGCCAGCTCACCACAAGGACAGGTCGGAGGACATCTTACGACCAAAAACATTCAGTACTTC
TRBJ2-1 | TRBD2 | TRBV5-1 | - | CASSTGTSGGTSYNEQFF | TGCGCCAGCAGCACCGGGACTAGCGGGGGTACATCCTACAATGAGCAGTTCTTC
TRBJ2-1 | TRBD2 | TRBV24-1 | once | CATSAPGLAGGVNNEQFF | TGTGCCACCAGTGCTCCCGGACTAGCGGGAGGGGTCAACAATGAGCAGTTCTTC
TRBJ1-1 | - | TRBV20-1 | - | CSASQGNTEAFF | TGCAGTGCTAGTCAGGGGAACACTGAAGCTTTCTTT
TRBJ2-7 | TRBD2 | TRBV19 | - | CASSSPSGRALYEQYF | TGTGCCAGTAGTAGCCCTAGCGGGAGGGCCCTCTACGAGCAGTACTTC
TRBJ2-2 | TRBD2 | TRBV29-1 | - | CSVEAWGGTGELFF | TGCAGCGTTGAGGCGTGGGGGGGTACCGGGGAGCTGTTTTTT
TRBJ2-7 | - | TRBV7-9 | - | CASSLGPGQEQYF | TGTGCCAGCAGCTTAGGTCCGGGTCAAGAGCAGTACTTC
TRBJ2-7 | TRBD2 | TRBV5-4 | - | CASSLAGGPLSYEQYF | TGTGCCAGCAGCTTGGCGGGAGGGCCCCTCTCCTACGAGCAGTACTTC
TRBJ2-1 | - | TRBV6-5 | - | CASSYSPNPSNEQFF | TGTGCCAGCAGTTACTCCCCTAATCCTAGCAATGAGCAGTTCTTC
TRBJ2-5 | - | TRBV24-1 | - | CATSDAGLLEAQYF | TGTGCCACCAGTGACGCAGGACTATTAGAGGCCCAGTACTTC